This record looks at one T cell receptor beta chain sequence and its context. This receptor's antigen is unknown. Base qualities are missing; no much larger clone stands one base away. The CDR3, cysteine through phenylalanine, is 17 amino acids long. Only the CDR3 DNA is retained, 51 bases long and in frame from the first base. The junction shows trimming of 5 bases on V and 1 base on J, and the gene matches do not reach 6 bases of it. The CDR1 and CDR2 encoded by the germline V gene are SNHLY and FYNNEI. The data stem from a study of cytomegalovirus exposure and HLA in healthy donors (dated by TCRdb to between 2016 and 2019). About the investigation overall: According to a later analysis, the roughly 130 validation repertoires were produced on the same platform as the roughly 600 repertoires of the first cohort. In addition to the first cohort of 666 subjects, a separate validation cohort of 120 different subjects was used. To predict cytomegalovirus infection status, the study brought together high-throughput TCR immunosequencing, statistical association of individual TCRs with disease status, and machine learning. The study was designed to test whether signatures of past pathogen exposure could be identified by cataloging public T cell receptors.

Paper-wide results and their limitations: The validation cohort had no HLA typing available for a later analysis, so co-occurrence within that cohort was assessed over all 130 or so repertoires. A later analysis found that TCRs clustered in the first cohort also tended to co-occur in the 120 or so validation repertoires, with approximately 95% of cluster scores above 0. The study listed 170 or so TCR beta chains as associated with cytomegalovirus. According to the authors, the approach could potentially be generalized to other disease states and immunological phenotypes. While some public TCRs were present in many individuals, most TCR sequences turned up only very rarely across donors. In vitro tests confirmed that three of the cytomegalovirus-associated TCR beta chains recognize cytomegalovirus antigens. Cytomegalovirus status was reported to be diagnosed by the classifier with high specificity and sensitivity in both the original and validation cohorts.

Libraries were made using the immunoSEQ multiplex PCR assay. The study's own analysis went as follows. To diagnose cytomegalovirus status from the catalog of TCR beta chain sequences, a statistical classification framework was built. In TCRdb, the immuneACCESS table is reduced to in-frame sequences with V and J assigned. These tables do not hold every clone; where another copy was compared, an unresolved V gene accounts for under half, and the others remain unexplained. V, J and clone size reflect that table, while D and trimming were determined from the DNA. This sample holds 110,000 to 150,000 clones; about 86% were observed only once. About 2.8% of the sample rests with the top ten. Separate from the approximately 670-subject first cohort, the validation cohort of 90 to 150 subjects was the group to which the donors belonged.

The source is a man aged 18-30 years in good health and CMV-seronegative. Specimen: PBMCs. The chain joins TRBV2 to TRBJ2-1; 12 junctional bases match TRBD2. The DNA is as follows: TGTGCCAGCAGTTTGACTAGCGGGGGAGGATCCTACAATGAGCAGTTCTTC. This codes for CASSLTSGGGSYNEQFF.